This is a list of T cell receptor beta chains from one sample in a study of blood T cell repertoires in COVID-19. Clones were sequenced by immunoSEQ multiplex PCR, and TCRdb holds only the in-frame ones, with some missing. The sample shows approximately 59,000 clones, roughly 77% of them seen only once. Sequenced sample: peripheral blood. The receptors shown here come from a man between 60 and 75 years old with COVID-19, enrolled during active disease. CDR3s leave out the opening cysteine and the closing phenylalanine or tryptophan. Each record gives: clone size, J gene, V gene, CDR3 protein. Clone size appears in some rows only: once, few, many, or a class for an expanded clone.

-,TRBJ1-2,TRBV19,ASSPGHSYGYT
-,TRBJ2-3,TRBV20-1,SASEPLAGGTDTQY
-,TRBJ1-1,TRBV2,ASSDSIGTGDTEAF
-,TRBJ2-1,TRBV2,VSSAGYNEQF
few,TRBJ1-1,TRBV3-1/TRBV3-2,ASSQDRGGGRNTEAF
-,TRBJ2-5,TRBV5-1,ASSLEPAGGMETQY
-,TRBJ2-5,TRBV3-1/TRBV3-2,ASGQVPRAQY
few,TRBJ2-1,TRBV29-1,SVEEGAIYNEQF
-,TRBJ1-1,TRBV2,ASSGQGPEAF
-,TRBJ1-1,TRBV19,ASKAGGLNTEAF
many,TRBJ1-6,TRBV19,ASKGGREVNSPLH
-,TRBJ2-5,TRBV12-3/TRBV12-4,ASAEVPETQY
-,TRBJ2-4,TRBV11-2,ASSLAAGGIIAKNIQY
-,TRBJ2-5,TRBV5-4,ASSEQGIETQY
-,TRBJ2-7,TRBV9,ASSPGQGKAEQY
-,TRBJ1-2,TRBV6-6,ASRPGTEYGYT
few,TRBJ2-7,TRBV19,ASSYRGGEQY
-,TRBJ1-2,TRBV3-1/TRBV3-2,ASSQGPQGLYYGYT
-,TRBJ1-2,TRBV5-6,ASRPDRLNYGYT
-,TRBJ2-1,TRBV5-1,ASSPQTGPSSYNEQF
-,TRBJ1-2,TRBV6-6,ASSYPAQGIYGYT
few,TRBJ2-2,TRBV19,ASSTEGGHNTGELF
-,TRBJ1-5,TRBV6-5,ASSPVGDNQPQH
once,TRBJ1-4,TRBV7-9,ASSLASGTGSGELF
once,TRBJ2-1,TRBV9,ASSVAPSGVWDEQF
-,TRBJ2-7,TRBV19,ASSTIGQGLTYEQY
-,TRBJ2-7,TRBV6-6,ASSHEQGDYEQY
-,TRBJ1-5,TRBV6-6,ASLDRGRVQPQH
-,TRBJ2-1,TRBV18,ASSPRTPKRTVVFDEQF
-,TRBJ2-3,TRBV5-4,ASSLGGTGSGTQY
few,TRBJ1-6,TRBV11-3,ASSLLLTGGVRNSPLH
-,TRBJ1-2,TRBV5-1,ASSFGQGNYGYT
-,TRBJ1-1,TRBV5-1,ASSSFGQGGSEAF
-,TRBJ2-1,TRBV5-6,ASSFGGTGFPNEQF
-,TRBJ2-3,TRBV2,ASGVAGGSTDTQY
-,TRBJ2-3,TRBV30,AWRPGGRAGDTQY
-,TRBJ2-7,TRBV10-3,AITEGGNPYEQY
-,TRBJ2-7,TRBV5-6,ASKTAGGPYEQY
few,TRBJ1-6,TRBV12-5,ASGWATDRIYIPPLH
once,TRBJ1-1,TRBV23-1,ASSQRRRAF
-,TRBJ1-2,TRBV10-3,AISESQGSANGYT
-,TRBJ1-1,TRBV7-3,ASSSDWNTEAF
-,TRBJ2-3,TRBV10-2,ASSGVGTGRTDTQY
-,TRBJ2-1,TRBV21-1,ASSKVWGTGVNEQF
few,TRBJ2-7,TRBV6-5,ATLGTSDTYEQY
-,TRBJ2-1,TRBV19,ASRPGFSWVNNEQF
-,TRBJ2-3,TRBV7-8,ASSLASGLSSDTQY
-,TRBJ2-1,TRBV5-1,ASSLVGFTAPHNEQF
-,TRBJ1-4,TRBV2,ASRDSVGQRLF
-,TRBJ1-5,TRBV5-1,ASSLEGRGNQPQH
-,TRBJ1-5,TRBV9,ASSAGQGANQPQH
-,TRBJ2-1,TRBV6-5,ASRWDSYNEQF
-,TRBJ2-7,TRBV10-3,AISVRSSYEQY
-,TRBJ2-4,TRBV11-2,ASSLSNIQY
once,TRBJ2-1,TRBV3-1/TRBV3-2,ASSQERGAREQF
-,TRBJ2-5,TRBV11-3,ASSLMPRAQTQY
-,TRBJ1-5,TRBV5-1,ASSLAGGILQPQH
-,TRBJ2-7,TRBV12-3/TRBV12-4,ASSRTGPYEQY